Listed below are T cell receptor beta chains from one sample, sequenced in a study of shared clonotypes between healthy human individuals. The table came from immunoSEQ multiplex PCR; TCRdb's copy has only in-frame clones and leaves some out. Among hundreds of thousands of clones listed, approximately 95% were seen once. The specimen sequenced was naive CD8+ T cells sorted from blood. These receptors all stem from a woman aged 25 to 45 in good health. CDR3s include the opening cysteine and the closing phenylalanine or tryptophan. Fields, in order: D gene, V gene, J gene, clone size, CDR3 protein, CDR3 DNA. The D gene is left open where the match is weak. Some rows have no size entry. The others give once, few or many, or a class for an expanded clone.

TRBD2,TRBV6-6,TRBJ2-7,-,CASSPGLADYEQYF,TGTGCCAGCAGTCCGGGACTAGCAGACTACGAGCAGTACTTC
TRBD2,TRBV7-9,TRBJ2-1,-,CASSHETSGYNEQFF,TGTGCCAGCAGCCATGAAACTAGCGGCTACAATGAGCAGTTCTTC
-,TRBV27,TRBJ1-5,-,CASSNQGSAFNGQPQHF,TGTGCCAGCAGTAACCAAGGATCTGCCTTCAATGGACAGCCCCAGCATTTT
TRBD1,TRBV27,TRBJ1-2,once,CASSSPGTGAHYTF,TGTGCCAGCAGTAGTCCCGGGACAGGCGCTCACTACACCTTC
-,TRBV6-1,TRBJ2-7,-,CASMGTPLIYEQYF,TGTGCCAGCATGGGGACACCCTTAATCTACGAGCAGTACTTC
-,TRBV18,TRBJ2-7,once,CASSPRAGSYEQYF,TGTGCCAGCTCACCACGGGCGGGGTCCTACGAGCAGTACTTC
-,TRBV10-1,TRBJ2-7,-,CASSEGKVYEQYF,TGCGCCAGCAGTGAGGGGAAGGTCTACGAGCAGTACTTC
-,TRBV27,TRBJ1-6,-,CASSSDRMRDSPLHF,TGTGCCAGCAGCTCCGACAGGATGCGTGATTCACCCCTCCACTTT
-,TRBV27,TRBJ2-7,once,CASSLRGPPYEQYF,TGTGCCAGCAGTTTGCGGGGACCTCCCTACGAGCAGTACTTC
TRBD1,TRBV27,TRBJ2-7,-,CASSYGTGYKQYF,TGTGCCAGCAGCTACGGGACAGGGTATAAGCAGTACTTC
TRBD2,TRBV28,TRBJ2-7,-,CASSLLGGAYEQYF,TGTGCCAGCAGTTTATTGGGGGGGGCCTACGAGCAGTACTTC
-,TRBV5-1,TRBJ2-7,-,CASSLELEFSYEQYF,TGCGCCAGCAGCTTGGAGCTAGAGTTTTCCTACGAGCAGTACTTC
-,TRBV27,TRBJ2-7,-,CASSLSLGKGYEQYF,TGTGCCAGCAGTTTGAGTCTGGGAAAAGGATACGAGCAGTACTTC
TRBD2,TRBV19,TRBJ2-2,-,CASSILGGGIAGELFF,TGTGCCAGTAGTATTTTAGGCGGGGGTATTGCCGGGGAGCTGTTTTTT
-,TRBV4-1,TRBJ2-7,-,CASSFRTGPPPPEQYF,TGCGCCAGCAGCTTCCGGACTGGTCCCCCGCCTCCCGAGCAGTACTTC
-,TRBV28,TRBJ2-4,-,CASSALGQNIQYF,TGTGCCAGCAGTGCCCTTGGACAAAACATTCAGTACTTC
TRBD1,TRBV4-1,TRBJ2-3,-,CASSQRDRYLGDTQYF,TGCGCCAGCAGCCAGAGGGACAGGTACCTCGGGGATACGCAGTATTTT
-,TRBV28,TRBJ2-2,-,CASSSGTSNGGELFF,TGTGCCAGCAGTTCCGGGACTTCCAATGGCGGGGAGCTGTTTTTT
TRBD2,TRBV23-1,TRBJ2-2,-,CASSQGGRELFF,TGCGCCAGCAGTCAGGGAGGGCGGGAGCTGTTTTTT
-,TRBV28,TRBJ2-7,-,CASSRRFSGYRDEQYF,TGTGCCAGCAGTCGTCGGTTTAGCGGCTATCGGGACGAGCAGTACTTC
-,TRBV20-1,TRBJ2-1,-,CSADLEYEQFF,TGCAGTGCCGACCTGGAATATGAGCAGTTCTTC
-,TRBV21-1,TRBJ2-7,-,CASSKAKRTSGRIYEQYF,TGTGCCAGCAGCAAAGCGAAAAGGACTAGCGGGAGAATCTACGAGCAGTACTTC
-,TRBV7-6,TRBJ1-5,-,CASSLVAEGQPQHF,TGTGCCAGCAGCTTAGTTGCCGAGGGCCAGCCCCAGCATTTT
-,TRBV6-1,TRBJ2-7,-,CASSEGVPYEQYF,TGTGCCAGCAGTGAGGGGGTCCCCTACGAGCAGTACTTC
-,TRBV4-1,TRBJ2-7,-,CASSQGEFYEQYF,TGCGCCAGCAGCCAAGGGGAGTTCTACGAGCAGTACTTC
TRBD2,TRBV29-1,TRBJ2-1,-,CSDRLAGGTGEQFF,TGCAGCGACAGACTAGCGGGAGGGACTGGAGAGCAGTTCTTC
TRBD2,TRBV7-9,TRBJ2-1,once,CASSGLSGSGLNEQFF,TGTGCCAGCAGCGGCCTTAGCGGGAGCGGGCTCAATGAGCAGTTCTTC
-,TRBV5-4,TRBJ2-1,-,CASSLEGGSYEQFF,TGTGCCAGTAGCTTGGAGGGGGGGAGCTATGAGCAGTTCTTC
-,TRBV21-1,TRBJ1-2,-,CASILGAGYGYTF,TGTGCCAGCATCCTGGGGGCAGGCTATGGCTACACCTTC
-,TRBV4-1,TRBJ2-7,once,CASSQNLAPPYEQYF,TGCGCCAGCAGCCAAAACCTAGCCCCTCCCTACGAGCAGTACTTC
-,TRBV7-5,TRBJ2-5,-,CVRSLPMCPQETQYF,TGTGTCAGAAGCTTACCTATGTGTCCTCAGGAGACCCAGTACTTC
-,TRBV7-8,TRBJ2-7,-,CASSSAYGGDEQYF,TGTGCCAGCAGTTCTGCGTACGGAGGAGACGAGCAGTACTTC
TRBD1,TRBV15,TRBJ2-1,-,CATSPDRVVYNEQFF,TGTGCCACCAGCCCCGACAGGGTGGTGTACAATGAGCAGTTCTTC
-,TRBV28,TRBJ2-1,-,CASSSPRTLPLYNEQFF,TGTGCCAGCAGTTCCCCTAGGACCCTTCCACTTTACAATGAGCAGTTCTTC
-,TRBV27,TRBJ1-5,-,CASSFALGNQPQHF,TGTGCCAGCAGTTTTGCCCTGGGCAATCAGCCCCAGCATTTT
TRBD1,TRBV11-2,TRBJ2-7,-,CASSGGGTEFTYEQYF,TGTGCCAGCAGCGGAGGTGGGACAGAATTCACCTACGAGCAGTACTTC
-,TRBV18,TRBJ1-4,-,CASSRSTNEKLFF,TGTGCCAGCTCACGGTCAACTAATGAAAAACTGTTTTTT
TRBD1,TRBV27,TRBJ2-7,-,CASSLFGRQGSIYEQYF,TGTGCCAGCAGTTTATTTGGCCGACAGGGGAGTATTTACGAGCAGTACTTC
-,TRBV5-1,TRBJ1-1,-,CASSLNGAGNTEAFF,TGCGCCAGCAGCCTTAACGGGGCTGGAAACACTGAAGCTTTCTTT
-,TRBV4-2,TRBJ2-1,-,CASSQGDFNEQFF,TGTGCCAGCAGCCAAGGGGACTTCAATGAGCAGTTCTTC
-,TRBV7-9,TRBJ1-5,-,CASSSIPGLNQPQHF,TGTGCCAGCAGCTCGATACCGGGGCTAAATCAGCCCCAGCATTTT
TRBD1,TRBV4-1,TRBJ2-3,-,CASSQTGGQGTDTQYF,TGCGCCAGCAGCCAGACCGGTGGACAGGGCACAGATACGCAGTATTTT
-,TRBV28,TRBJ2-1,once,CASSLRAAQYNEQFF,TGTGCCAGCAGTCTCCGCGCAGCTCAATACAATGAGCAGTTCTTC
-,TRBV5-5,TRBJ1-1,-,CASSLGGRNTEAFF,TGTGCCAGCAGCTTGGGGGGACGGAACACTGAAGCTTTCTTT
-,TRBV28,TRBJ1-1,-,CASSLARHMNTEAFF,TGTGCCAGCAGTTTAGCACGGCACATGAACACTGAAGCTTTCTTT
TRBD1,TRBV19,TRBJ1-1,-,CASSRPGTGNTEAFF,TGTGCCAGTAGTCGTCCCGGGACAGGGAACACTGAAGCTTTCTTT